Below are 17 T cell receptor beta chains sequenced from a single sample in a study of shared clonotypes between healthy human individuals. Clones were sequenced by immunoSEQ multiplex PCR, and TCRdb holds only the in-frame ones, with some missing. This sample has about 510,000 clones; 60% to 80% occur once, and the top ten carry around 12%. The material sequenced was PBMCs. The receptors originated from a woman in her thirties or forties in good health. Some clones in this sample may be carry-over from other donors' samples.

The chain joins TRBV7-2 to TRBJ1-3; D may be TRBD1 (6 bases). Germline-derived CDR1 and CDR2 are SGHTA and FQGNSA. The CDR3 runs to 18 residues. V dropped 4 bases and J dropped 0 bases, with 19 bases sitting between them. CDR3 protein: CASSSGQRQFNSGNTIYF. The CDR3 DNA is TGTGCCAGCAGCTCCGGACAGCGACAATTTAACTCTGGAAACACCATATATTTT.

V gene TRBV6-1 combines with J gene TRBJ1-5; no firm D call. CDR1 MNHNS and CDR2 SASEGT come from the germline V gene. The CDR3 has 15 amino acids. Trimming removed 2 bases at V and 4 bases at J, with 12 bases between. The CDR3 region has the DNA TGTGCCAGCAGTGAACAGGAAGGGTTTAATCAGCCCCAGCATTTT. Its translation is CASSEQEGFNQPQHF.

Concerning this clone itself: The junction departs from the called germline gene at one end, perhaps through a read error. The chain combines TRBV6-5 with TRBJ1-1, with 8 bases identical to TRBD1. There are 14 residues in the CDR3. Germline CDR1 is MNHEY and CDR2 is SVGAGI. The CDR3 bases are TGTGCCAGCACTTACGGTCCAGGGACAGGCGAAGCTTTCTTT. It encodes CASTYGPGTGEAFF.

This rearrangement joins TRBV7-3 to TRBJ2-1, with D perhaps being TRBD1 or TRBD2 (5 bases each). CDR3 length: 17 amino acids. Germline loops: CDR1 SGHTA, CDR2 FQGTGA. Trimming stripped 0 bases from V and 2 bases from J, with 14 bases between. CDR3 protein: CASSLTLGPTTYNEQFF. CDR3 in DNA: TGTGCCAGCAGCTTAACGCTGGGGCCGACTACCTACAATGAGCAGTTCTTC.

J is TRBJ2-1 and V is TRBV11-1; no definite D call. Per germline, CDR1 SGHAT and CDR2 FQDESV (reference sequence). V was cut by 5 bases and J by 5 bases, with 16 bases left in between. The CDR3 contains 15 residues. The CDR3 coding sequence is TGTGCCAGCAGCACCCTAGACATGATAGACAATGAGCAGTTCTTC. Translating gives CASSTLDMIDNEQFF.

The chain employs TRBV4-1 and TRBJ2-4, with 8 bases aligning to TRBD1. Trimming removed 4 bases from V and 1 base from J; junction bases left unmatched: 6. Germline assignment: CDR1 MGHRA and CDR2 YSYEKL. The CDR3 has 16 residues. The CDR3 DNA sequence: TGCGCCAGCAGCCCGGGGCAGGGGGCGGCCAAAAACATTCAGTACTTC. Translated: CASSPGQGAAKNIQYF.

V is TRBV5-1 and J is TRBJ2-1; 10 nucleotides align to TRBD2. Trimming removed 3 bases from V and 0 bases from J; junction bases left unmatched: 6. This CDR3 region has 17 residues. Germline values: CDR1 SGHRS, CDR2 YFSETQ. For the CDR3, the DNA is TGCGCCAGCAGCTCCGGGACTAGCGTAATCTCCTACAATGAGCAGTTCTTC. Protein product: CASSSGTSVISYNEQFF. Supplemented by reference TRBV5-1 and TRBJ2-1, the full variable domain reads KAGVTQTPRYLIKTRGQQVTLSCSPISGHRSVSWYQQTPGQGLQFLFEYFSETQRNKGNFPGRFSGRQFSNSRSEMNVSTLELGDSALYLCASSSGTSVISYNEQFFGPGTRLTVL.

The chain has TRBV7-3 and TRBJ2-6, with D perhaps TRBD1 (6 bases). The CDR3 has 17 amino acids. CDR1 and CDR2 from the germline V gene are SGHTA and FQGTGA. V lost 5 bases to trimming and J lost 0 bases, with 14 bases between them. CDR3 protein: CASSPTGSNSGANVLTF. CDR3 DNA sequence: TGTGCCAGCAGCCCCACAGGGTCCAACTCTGGGGCCAACGTCCTGACTTTC.

V and J are TRBV27 and TRBJ2-1; D unresolved. V lost 3 bases and J lost 2, with 11 bases in between. CDR3 length equals 15 residues. Germline CDR1 and CDR2: MNHEY and SMNVEV (reference sequence). CDR3 DNA: TGTGCCAGCAGTTTTTCGGGCCAGCCCTACAATGAGCAGTTCTTC. Translating gives CASSFSGQPYNEQFF.

There are a few counts of this clone. The J gene is TRBJ2-3, the V gene TRBV14, with D possibly TRBD2 on 5 matching bases. The V gene lost 1 base and the J gene lost 4 bases, with 18 bases spanning the gap. CDR1 and CDR2 (germline): SGHDN, FVKESK. CDR3 length: 17 residues. The CDR3 DNA sequence: TGTGCCAGCAGCCAAGGTTACTTACGGGGAGTTGCAGATACGCAGTATTTT. Amino acid sequence: CASSQGYLRGVADTQYF.

J is TRBJ2-1 and V is TRBV5-1; 14 bases align to TRBD2. Germline lookup yields CDR1 SGHRS and CDR2 YFSETQ. The trim removed 4 bases at V and 12 bases at J, leaving 9 bases unmatched. CDR3 size: 15 residues. CDR3 in amino acids: CASSLGGTSGRPQFF. The CDR3 coding sequence is TGCGCCAGCAGCCTTGGAGGGACTAGCGGGAGACCGCAGTTCTTC.

This chain joins TRBV9 and TRBJ2-5; perhaps TRBD1 as D (7 bases). CDR3 length equals 15 residues. In germline, CDR1 is SGDLS, CDR2 YYNGEE. V shed 3 bases and J shed 5 bases, with 17 bases lying between them. CDR3 protein: CASSGPLGGGETQYF. The CDR3 DNA reads TGTGCCAGCAGCGGACCCCTTGGAGGGGGCGAGACCCAGTACTTC.

In its sample, this clone was seen once. The chain uses TRBV6-1 and TRBJ1-1; the D gene is possibly TRBD1 (6 bases). V lost 4 bases and J lost 5, with 11 bases in between. Germline lookup yields CDR1 MNHNS and CDR2 SASEGT. The CDR3 has 13 residues. The CDR3 nucleotides are TGTGCCAGCAGTGGGGGGGGCTGGACTGAAGCTTTCTTT. Translation gives CASSGGGWTEAFF.

V is TRBV28 and J is TRBJ2-5, with D possibly matching TRBD2 (6 bases). The CDR3 spans 15 residues. The V gene's germline CDR1 is MDHEN and CDR2 SYDVKM. Trimming shortened V by 4 bases and J by 4 bases, and 16 bases separated the two germline ends. The CDR3 loop reads CASSSHTEGGETQYF. In DNA, the CDR3 is TGTGCCAGCAGTTCTCATACGGAGGGCGGAGAGACCCAGTACTTC.

This clone turned up a few times. This chain connects TRBV19 to TRBJ1-1, with D tentatively TRBD1 (5 bases). In germline, CDR1 is LNHDA, CDR2 SQIVND (reference sequence). V gave up 7 bases and J gave up 7 bases, with 10 bases separating them. This CDR3 spans 11 amino acids. In nucleotides, the CDR3 is TGTGCCAGTAACTCAGGGTTTGAAGCTTTCTTT. Amino acids: CASNSGFEAFF.

The chain recombines TRBV5-1 with TRBJ2-1; TRBD2 matches 16 bases. CDR1 SGHRS and CDR2 YFSETQ come from the germline V gene. The CDR3 is made up of 18 amino acids. The V segment lost 4 bases and the J segment 0 bases; nucleotides outside the gene matches: 4. The CDR3 DNA reads as TGCGCCAGCAGCCGCGGGACTAGCGGGAGGGGCTCCTACAATGAGCAGTTCTTC. As protein: CASSRGTSGRGSYNEQFF.

The chain has TRBV28 and TRBJ1-1; D remains ambiguous. Trimming left V 0 bases short and J 8 bases short, with 7 bases between. This CDR3 is 12 amino acids long. CDR1 and CDR2 (germline): MDHEN, SYDVKM. The CDR3 protein is CASSLWGREAFF. CDR3 coding DNA: TGTGCCAGCAGTTTATGGGGTCGGGAAGCTTTCTTT.